What follows describes a single T cell receptor (beta chain). Its specificity is unknown. An immunoSEQ assay, version v3.0, was performed at survey level. Data came from immunoSEQ multiplex PCR; TCRdb stores just in-frame clones and leaves some out. The data contain 20,000 to 30,000 clones, 86% of them seen just once; the ten biggest clones take up around 4.8%. The source of the sample is a study of long-term antiretroviral therapy in people with HIV. Study conclusions and caveats: The data indicate that diversity increased after ART but remained below transplant donor controls.

Germline V gene sequence: CDR1 SEHNR, CDR2 FQNEAQ (reference sequence). This CDR3 has 15 residues. V gave up 5 bases and J gave up 1 base, with 14 bases separating them. The sample here was unsorted PBMCs, taken more than 2.6 years after starting antiretroviral therapy. V gene TRBV7-9 combines with J gene TRBJ1-1; D unclear. The TCR originated in a man aged 40-50 years with HIV. The CDR3 bases are TGTGCCAGCAGCCAGGACTCACGCACGAACACTGAAGCTTTCTTT. Its translation is CASSQDSRTNTEAFF. The full variable domain, with the rest looked up from reference TRBV7-9 and TRBJ1-1, is DTGVSQNPRHKITKRGQNVTFRCDPISEHNRLYWYRQTLGQGPEFLTYFQNEAQLEKSRLLSDRFSAERPKGSFSTLEIQRTEQGDSAMYLCASSQDSRTNTEAFFGQGTRLTVV.